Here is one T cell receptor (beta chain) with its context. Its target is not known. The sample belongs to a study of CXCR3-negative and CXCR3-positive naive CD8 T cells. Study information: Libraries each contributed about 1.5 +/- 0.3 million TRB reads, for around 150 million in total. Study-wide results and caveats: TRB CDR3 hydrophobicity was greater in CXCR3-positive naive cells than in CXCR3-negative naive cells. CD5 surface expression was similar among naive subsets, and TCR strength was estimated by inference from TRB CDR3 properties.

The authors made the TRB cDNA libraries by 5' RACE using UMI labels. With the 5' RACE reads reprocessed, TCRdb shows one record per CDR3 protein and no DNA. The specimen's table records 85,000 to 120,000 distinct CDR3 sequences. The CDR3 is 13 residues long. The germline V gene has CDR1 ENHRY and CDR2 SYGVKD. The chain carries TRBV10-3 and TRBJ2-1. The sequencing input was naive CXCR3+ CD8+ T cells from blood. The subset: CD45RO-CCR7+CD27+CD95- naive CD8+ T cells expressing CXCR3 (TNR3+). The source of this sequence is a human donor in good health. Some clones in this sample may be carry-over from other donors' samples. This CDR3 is CAISELLRNEQFF.